This entry lists 25 T cell receptor beta chains sequenced from one sample in a study of blood T cell repertoires in COVID-19. Profiling relied on immunoSEQ multiplex PCR, and the TCRdb table lists in-frame clones only, not all of them. The sample has fewer than 150,000 clones; approximately 90% are singletons. Source material: peripheral blood. These receptors originate from a human donor in a cohort sampled during active COVID-19.

This chain joins TRBV23-1 and TRBJ2-2; the D gene is possibly TRBD1 (6 bases). TRBV23-1 falls under the ORF class, with uncertain function. This CDR3 is built from 16 residues. Trimming shortened V by 3 bases and J by 1 base, and 12 bases separated the two germline ends. In DNA, the CDR3 is TGCGCCAGCAGTCATCTACAGGGAGTGAACACCGGGGAGCTGTTTTTT. Its translation is CASSHLQGVNTGELFF.

This chain links TRBV9 with TRBJ1-3; no reliable D call. The V gene's germline CDR1 is SGDLS and CDR2 YYNGEE. The CDR3 covers 15 residues. V was shortened by 0 bases and J by 0 bases, with 7 bases between the two germline ends. CDR3 in amino acids: CASSVGLDSGNTIYF. DNA of the CDR3: TGTGCCAGCAGCGTAGGGCTCGACTCTGGAAACACCATATATTTT.

This chain joins TRBV25-1 and TRBJ2-3, with 10 positions matching TRBD2. The CDR3 length is 16 residues. The V gene end was trimmed by 3 bases and the J gene end by 2 bases; junction bases not matched to a gene: 5. Looked up from germline, CDR1 is MGHDK and CDR2 is SYGVNS. CDR3 sequence reads: CASSDERGGLTDTQYF. As DNA, the CDR3 is TGTGCCAGCAGTGACGAGCGGGGGGGCCTCACAGATACGCAGTATTTT.

The J gene is TRBJ2-2, the V gene TRBV7-3, with 11 bases aligning to TRBD1. CDR3 length: 14 residues. The V gene end was trimmed by 5 bases and the J gene end by 4 bases; junction bases not matched to a gene: 0. Germline V CDR1 and CDR2: SGHTA, FQGTGA. CDR3: CASSGTGGTGELFF. The CDR3 DNA follows: TGTGCCAGCAGCGGGACAGGGGGCACCGGGGAGCTGTTTTTT.

The chain links TRBV5-1 to TRBJ2-5; 9 nucleotides match TRBD1. Germline assignment: CDR1 SGHRS and CDR2 YFSETQ. J gave up 5 bases and V 4 bases, and 6 bases lay outside the gene matches. CDR3 size: 14 residues. The CDR3 region is CASSPQGAGETQYF. CDR3 nucleotides: TGCGCCAGCAGCCCACAGGGGGCTGGGGAGACCCAGTACTTC.

The chain has TRBV20-1 and TRBJ2-3, with TRBD2 matching 9 bases. Germline V gives CDR1 DFQATT, CDR2 SNEGSKA (reference sequence). CDR3 size: 14 residues. V shed 3 bases and J 2 bases; nucleotides not matched to a gene: 3. The CDR3 DNA reads TGCAGTGCTAGTCGACTAGCGGACACAGATACGCAGTATTTT. Residues: CSASRLADTDTQYF.

This rearrangement joins TRBV7-2 to TRBJ2-3; 13 nucleotides line up with TRBD2. CDR1 and CDR2 (germline): SGHTA, FQGNSA. Trimming at V came to 1 base and at J to 7 bases, leaving 8 bases not matched to a gene. The CDR3 runs to 17 residues. The CDR3 here is CASSLGLAGGPTHTQYF. The CDR3 DNA reads as TGTGCCAGCAGCTTAGGACTAGCGGGGGGCCCCACCCATACGCAGTATTTT.

This clone was counted a single time. The chain employs TRBV5-4 and TRBJ1-2; 7 nucleotides align to TRBD1. The length of the CDR3 is 14 residues. Per the germline V gene, CDR1 is SGHNT and CDR2 is YYREEE (reference sequence). V lost 3 bases to trimming and J lost 6 bases; unmatched junction nucleotides: 8. The CDR3 region is CASSSMTGYNGYTF. CDR3 sequence (DNA): TGTGCCAGCAGCTCGATGACAGGGTATAATGGCTACACCTTC.

The chain uses TRBV7-2 and TRBJ2-2; 9 positions match TRBD1. Germline assignment: CDR1 SGHTA and CDR2 FQGNSA. This CDR3 is built from 15 residues. Trimming removed 3 bases from V and 4 bases from J; junction bases left unmatched: 3. The CDR3 protein is CASSFRDRVTGELFF. The CDR3 nucleotides are TGTGCCAGCAGCTTCCGGGACAGGGTCACCGGGGAGCTGTTTTTT. Complete variable domain (other parts from reference TRBV7-2 and TRBJ2-2): GAGVSQSPSNKVTEKGKDVELRCDPISGHTALYWYRQSLGQGLEFLIYFQGNSAPDKSGLPSDRFSAERTGGSVSTLTIQRTQQEDSAVYLCASSFRDRVTGELFFGEGSRLTVL.

This chain joins TRBV7-8 and TRBJ2-6; 7 positions match TRBD1. Per germline, CDR1 SGHVS and CDR2 FQNEAQ. The CDR3 totals 16 residues. J gave up 4 bases and V 10 bases, and 13 bases lay outside the gene matches. CDR3 nucleotide sequence: TGTGCCAACCTTCACAGGGGACCCACGGGGGCCAACGTCCTGACTTTC. Encoded protein: CANLHRGPTGANVLTF.

CDR3: CASSTRPGETQYF. The CDR3 DNA is TGTGCCAGCAGCACGAGGCCGGGAGAGACCCAGTACTTC. The chain uses TRBV7-3 and TRBJ2-5; D not resolved. The V and J ends lost 5 bases and 4 bases respectively, with 11 bases between them. The V gene's germline CDR1 is SGHTA and CDR2 FQGTGA. The CDR3 has 13 amino acids. Variable domain in full (rest from reference TRBV7-3 and TRBJ2-5): GAGVSQTPSNKVTEKGKYVELRCDPISGHTALYWYRQSLGQGPEFLIYFQGTGAADDSGLPNDRFFAVRPEGSVSTLKIQRTERGDSAVYLCASSTRPGETQYFGPGTRLLVL.

The chain recombines TRBV27 with TRBJ2-1; possibly TRBD2 for D (7 bases). The CDR3 length is 15 residues. Germline V gene sequence: CDR1 MNHEY, CDR2 SMNVEV (reference sequence). V gave up 2 bases and J gave up 7 bases, with 15 bases separating them. The CDR3 coding sequence is TGTGCCAGCAGTTTACGGGGGGCGCATGTGAATGAGCAGTTCTTC. It yields the protein CASSLRGAHVNEQFF.

V is TRBV9 and J is TRBJ1-3; weak D call: TRBD1 (6 bases). The CDR3 consists of 14 residues. Germline CDR1 and CDR2: SGDLS and YYNGEE. V lost 0 bases to trimming and J lost 2 bases, with 6 bases between them. CDR3 region: CASSVDRAGNTIYF. CDR3 DNA sequence: TGTGCCAGCAGCGTAGACAGGGCTGGAAACACCATATATTTT.

This clone was recorded a few times. The V and J genes are TRBV15 and TRBJ1-1, with D possibly TRBD1 on 5 matching bases. V lost 1 base, J lost 6 bases, and 9 bases lay in between. Germline V lookup: CDR1 LNHNV, CDR2 YYDKDF (reference sequence). This CDR3 contains 13 residues. CDR3 in DNA: TGTGCCACCAGCAGAGGGGACTACCCTGAAGCTTTCTTT. Translating gives CATSRGDYPEAFF.

V is TRBV7-3 and J is TRBJ2-1, with TRBD1 matching 7 bases. CDR1 SGHTA and CDR2 FQGTGA come from the germline V gene. The CDR3 is 15 amino acids. The junction had 6 bases not matched to a gene; V was cut back by 3 bases and J by 4 bases. For the CDR3, the DNA is TGTGCCAGCAGCTTCGACAGGGCCTCTTACAATGAGCAGTTCTTC. This codes for CASSFDRASYNEQFF.

The chain joins TRBV7-9 to TRBJ2-1, with 7 positions matching TRBD1. Trimming took 2 bases from V and 4 from J; bases not matched to a gene: 8. This CDR3 region has 16 residues. Germline CDR1 is SEHNR and CDR2 is FQNEAQ (reference sequence). CDR3 DNA: TGTGCCAGCAGCTTACTCACAGGGGAAAGATACAATGAGCAGTTCTTC. This gives the protein CASSLLTGERYNEQFF.

This rearrangement joins TRBV9 to TRBJ1-1; 10 bases are shared with TRBD1. This CDR3 comprises 15 residues. The V gene's germline CDR1 is SGDLS and CDR2 YYNGEE. Trimming took 3 bases from V and 3 from J; bases not matched to a gene: 5. DNA for the CDR3: TGTGCCAGCAGCGGCCGACAGGGGGCGGACACTGAAGCTTTCTTT. Translation gives CASSGRQGADTEAFF.

The chain carries TRBV6-2 or TRBV6-3 and TRBJ2-6; a possible D gene is TRBD2 (5 bases). The V end lost 5 bases, the J end lost 0 bases, and 20 bases lay between the germline ends. CDR1 and CDR2 from the germline V gene are MNHEY and SVGEGT. The CDR3 loop spans 19 amino acids. Here the CDR3 DNA reads TGTGCCAGCAGTCTACCAAGTCACTGGAGGTCCTCTGGGGCCAACGTCCTGACTTTC. It translates to CASSLPSHWRSSGANVLTF.

The V gene is TRBV9, the J gene TRBJ1-2; D is perhaps TRBD1 (6 bases). The CDR3 runs to 16 residues. Germline CDR1 is SGDLS and CDR2 is YYNGEE. The germline V and J ends were trimmed by 0 bases and 3 bases, with 15 bases remaining between them. The CDR3 reads CASSVAGRGADYGYTF. CDR3 nucleotide sequence: TGTGCCAGCAGCGTAGCGGGCAGGGGCGCGGACTATGGCTACACCTTC.

The chain couples TRBV20-1 to TRBJ1-2; 12 bases fit TRBD1. The CDR3 spans 15 residues. The trim removed 3 bases at V and 8 bases at J, leaving 10 bases unmatched. Germline V gene data show CDR1 as DFQATT and CDR2 as SNEGSKA (reference sequence). The CDR3 coding sequence is TGCAGTGCTAGTCCCCGGGACAGGGGGCCGTGGGGCTACACCTTC. The encoded protein is CSASPRDRGPWGYTF.

The chain joins TRBV10-3 to TRBJ1-6; no clear D gene. The V end lost 10 bases, the J end lost 8 bases, and 15 bases lay between the germline ends. In germline, CDR1 is ENHRY, CDR2 SYGVKD. The CDR3 totals 13 residues. CDR3 coding DNA: TGTGCCAGTGTAGGGAGAGAGGATTCACCCCTCCACTTT. Translated, it gives CASVGREDSPLHF.

This clone occurred a few times. The CDR3 nucleotides are TGTGCCAGCAGTTATTTCCTGGCGGGAAACCAAGAGACCCAGTACTTC. It yields the protein CASSYFLAGNQETQYF. The rearrangement links TRBV6-6 to TRBJ2-5; the D gene is possibly TRBD2 (6 bases). The CDR3 has 16 amino acids. V was clipped by 3 bases and J by 0 bases, with 14 bases between them. Per the germline V gene, CDR1 is MNHNY and CDR2 is SVGAGI (reference sequence).

The V and J genes are TRBV3-1 (or the pseudogene TRBV3-2) and TRBJ1-6; TRBD1 aligns across 9 bases. The length of the CDR3 is 17 residues. In germline, CDR1 is LGHDT, CDR2 YNNKEL (reference sequence). The trim removed 3 bases at V and 3 bases at J, leaving 6 bases unmatched. For the CDR3, the DNA is TGTGCCAGCAGCCATGCCTCGGGACAGGGCTATAATTCACCCCTCCACTTT. The encoded protein is CASSHASGQGYNSPLHF.

V and J are TRBV6-1 and TRBJ2-5; 10 bases match TRBD2. The CDR3 runs to 16 residues. Germline V gene data show CDR1 as MNHNS and CDR2 as SASEGT. V shed 0 bases, J shed 5 bases, and the junction held 6 bases outside the gene matches. The CDR3 region has the DNA TGTGCCAGCAGTGAAGCTTCAAGCGGGGGGGTTGAGACCCAGTACTTC. It codes for CASSEASSGGVETQYF.

The chain uses TRBV7-9 and TRBJ2-4; no reliable D call. The CDR3 is made up of 17 amino acids. Trimming took off 5 bases at V and 0 bases at J, with 17 bases between the two ends. The germline V gene has CDR1 SEHNR and CDR2 FQNEAQ (reference sequence). As DNA, the CDR3 is TGTGCCAGCAGCCCAGTGACTGGAACCTTAGCCAAAAACATTCAGTACTTC. Translated: CASSPVTGTLAKNIQYF.